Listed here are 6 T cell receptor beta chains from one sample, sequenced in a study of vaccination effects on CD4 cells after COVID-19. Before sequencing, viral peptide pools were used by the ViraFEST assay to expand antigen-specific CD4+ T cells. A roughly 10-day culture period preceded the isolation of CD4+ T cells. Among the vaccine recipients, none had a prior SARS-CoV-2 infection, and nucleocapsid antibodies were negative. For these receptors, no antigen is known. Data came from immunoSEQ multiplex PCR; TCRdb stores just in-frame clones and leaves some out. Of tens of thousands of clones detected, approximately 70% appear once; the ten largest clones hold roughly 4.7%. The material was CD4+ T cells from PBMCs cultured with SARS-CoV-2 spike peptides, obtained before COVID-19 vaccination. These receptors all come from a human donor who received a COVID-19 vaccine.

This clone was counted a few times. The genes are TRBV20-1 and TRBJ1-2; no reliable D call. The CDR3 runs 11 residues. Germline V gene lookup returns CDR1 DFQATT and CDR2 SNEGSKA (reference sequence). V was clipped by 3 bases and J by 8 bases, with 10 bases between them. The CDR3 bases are TGCAGTGCTAGTCGCCTTATAGGCTACACCTTC. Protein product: CSASRLIGYTF.

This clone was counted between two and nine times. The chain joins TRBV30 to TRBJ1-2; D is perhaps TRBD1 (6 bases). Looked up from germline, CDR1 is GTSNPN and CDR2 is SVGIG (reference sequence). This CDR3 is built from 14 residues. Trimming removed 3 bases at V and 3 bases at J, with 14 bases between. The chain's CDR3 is CAWRLRGGDYGYTF. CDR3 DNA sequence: TGTGCCTGGAGGTTAAGGGGGGGGGACTATGGCTACACCTTC.

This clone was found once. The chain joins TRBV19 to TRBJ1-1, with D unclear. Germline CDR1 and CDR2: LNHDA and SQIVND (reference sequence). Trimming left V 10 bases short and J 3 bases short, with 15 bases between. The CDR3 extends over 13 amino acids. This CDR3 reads CATNPPPYTEAFF. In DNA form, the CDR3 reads TGTGCCACCAACCCCCCCCCGTACACTGAAGCTTTCTTT.

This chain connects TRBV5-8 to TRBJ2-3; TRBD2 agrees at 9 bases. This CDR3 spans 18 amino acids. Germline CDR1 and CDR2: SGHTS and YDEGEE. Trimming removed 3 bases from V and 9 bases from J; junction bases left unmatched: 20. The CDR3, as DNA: TGTGCCAGCAGCTGGGGACTAGCTAGTAGGGAAGAGGTTTGGACGCAGTATTTT. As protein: CASSWGLASREEVWTQYF. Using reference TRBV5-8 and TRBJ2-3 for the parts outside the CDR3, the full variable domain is EAGVTQSPTHLIKTRGQQATLRCSPISGHTSVYWYQQALGLGLQFLLWYDEGEERNRGNFPPRFSGRQFPNYSSELNVNALELEDSALYLCASSWGLASREEVWTQYFGPGTRLTVL.

CDR3 protein: CASIQQETQYF. The CDR3 DNA is TGTGCCAGCATTCAGCAAGAGACCCAGTACTTC. The chain carries TRBV2 and TRBJ2-5; D not resolved. The CDR3 runs to 11 residues. The germline CDR1 and CDR2 sequences are SNHLY and FYNNEI. Deletions cut 7 bases from V and 2 bases from J, with 5 bases between.

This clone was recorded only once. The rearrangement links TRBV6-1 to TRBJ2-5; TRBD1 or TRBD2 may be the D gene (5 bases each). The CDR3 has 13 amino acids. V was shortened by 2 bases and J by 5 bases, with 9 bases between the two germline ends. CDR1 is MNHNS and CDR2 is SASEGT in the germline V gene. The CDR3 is CASSEIWGETQYF. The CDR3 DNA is TGTGCCAGCAGTGAAATTTGGGGGGAGACCCAGTACTTC.